Below, one T cell receptor (beta chain) is given with its context. No conserved phenylalanine or tryptophan ends this CDR3, so it is likely a read error. The DNA is omitted, as the CDR3 cannot be located on it reliably, and the CDR3 follows TCRdb's listing. The data originate from a study of tumor and adjacent non-tumor tissue in lung cancer. CDR1 is SQVTM, CDR2 ANQGSEA, per germline. The CDR3 length is 13 residues, termini included. The template was RNA from unsorted bulk tissue. The library came from three nested PCR rounds adapted from ARM-PCR protocols. TCRdb analysed the multiplex PCR reads with MiXCR anew, one entry per CDR3 protein. This sample carries 75,000 to 95,000 distinct CDR3 sequences, roughly 70% of them seen once, and the ten largest clones take approximately 20%.

Specimen: lung tumor tissue. V usage is TRBV29-1 and J usage is TRBJ1-5; TRBD1, as called in the table, went unchecked against the DNA. The source is a man in his sixties with non-small cell lung cancer. The CDR3 is CSVQQGGNQPQHL.